This TCR beta chain was recovered during a study of blood T cells in healthy people across ages. A sample-barcoded 5' primer and a J-beta primer mix were used in a second PCR of roughly 7 to 11 cycles. Via MiXCR, TCRdb re-called the 5' RACE reads, giving one row per CDR3 protein. The data show 600,000 to 1,000,000 distinct CDR3 sequences, roughly 25% seen once. CDR3 length: 16 amino acids. Germline CDR1 SEHNR, CDR2 FQNEAQ (reference sequence). With 4 bases removed from V and 2 bases from J, the gap between germline ends came to 14 bases. This clonotype has more than one count but fewer than ten. These data were likewise used in another study, on T cells of mothers and their children. That work contributes: All RNA that had been extracted was used for cDNA synthesis at about 1.5 ug per 15 ul.

V is TRBV7-9 and J is TRBJ1-4; D is unclear. The sequenced material came from blood. The source is a boy under 18 in good health. CDR3 protein: CASSSRREVTNEKLFF. The CDR3 DNA is TGTGCCAGCAGCTCCCGCCGGGAAGTGACTAATGAAAAACTGTTTTTT.